This is a list of T cell receptor beta chains from one sample in a study of cytomegalovirus exposure and HLA in healthy donors. Some clones are missing from TCRdb's copy, which holds only in-frame ones; the method was immunoSEQ multiplex PCR. Here the sample spans about 200,000 clones, roughly 84% being singletons. Input material: PBMCs. The receptor set was obtained from a woman aged 25 to 39 in good health and CMV-seropositive. The CDR3 runs from the conserved cysteine through the conserved F or W. Each record gives: D gene, J gene, V gene, clone size, CDR3 length, CDR3 DNA, CDR3 protein. D genes are given only for firm matches. Clone size is shown for a subset of rows, as once, few, many or a class of expanded clone.

.	TRBJ2-2	TRBV5-8	.	14	TGTGCCAGCAGAACAGGGCCGAACACCGGGGAGCTGTTTTTT	CASRTGPNTGELFF
.	TRBJ1-3	TRBV28	.	15	TGTGCCAGCAGTTTATTGACAGGCTCTGGAAACACCATATATTTT	CASSLLTGSGNTIYF
.	TRBJ2-7	TRBV15	once	14	TGTGCCACCAGCAGAGACAAGGGAGCCTACGAGCAGTACTTC	CATSRDKGAYEQYF
TRBD2	TRBJ2-3	TRBV7-2	.	17	TGTGCCAGCAGCTTGGACCCCCTAGCGGGAAGCACAGATACGCAGTATTTT	CASSLDPLAGSTDTQYF
.	TRBJ1-3	TRBV29-1	.	13	TGCAGCGTTGAGTTCAGCTCTGGAAACACCATATATTTT	CSVEFSSGNTIYF
.	TRBJ2-7	TRBV5-4	.	14	TGTGCCAGCAGCTTGGGGGCCACTAGGGACGAGCAGTACTTC	CASSLGATRDEQYF
.	TRBJ2-5	TRBV18	.	12	TGTGCCAGCTCACCAGAGGATTGGTCCCAGTACTTC	CASSPEDWSQYF
TRBD2	TRBJ2-7	TRBV7-8	.	17	TGTGCCAGCAGCTGGCAATCTACTAGCGCCCACTCCTACGAGCAGTACTTC	CASSWQSTSAHSYEQYF
.	TRBJ1-5	TRBV27	few	13	TGTGCCAGCAGGCAGGGAAGAAATCAGCCCCAGCATTTT	CASRQGRNQPQHF
.	TRBJ1-1	TRBV20-1	.	10	TGCAGTGCTGGGGACCGGGGGGCTTTCTTT	CSAGDRGAFF
.	TRBJ2-1	TRBV29-1	.	15	TGCAGCGTCTCAACAGGGTACTACTCCTACAATGAGCAGTTCTTC	CSVSTGYYSYNEQFF
.	TRBJ2-5	TRBV2	once	13	TGTGCCAGCAGTGCCGGGGTGAGAGAGACCCAGTACTTC	CASSAGVRETQYF
TRBD2	TRBJ2-4	TRBV4-1	.	17	TGCGCCAGCAGCCAAGTTTGGCTAGCGGGAGACGAAAACATTCAGTACTTC	CASSQVWLAGDENIQYF
TRBD2	TRBJ2-1	TRBV12-5	.	14	TGTGCTACCTCACGGACTAGCGGCCCCAATGAGCAGTTCTTC	CATSRTSGPNEQFF
.	TRBJ2-2	TRBV7-7	.	12	TGTGCTAGCAGCCCCGGGGTGGGGGAGCTGTTTTTT	CASSPGVGELFF
TRBD2	TRBJ2-7	TRBV12-5	.	15	TGTGCTAGTGGTTTGGTGACTAGCGGGAGTTACGAGCAGTACTTC	CASGLVTSGSYEQYF